What follows is one T cell receptor beta chain and its context. The sample belongs to a study of OX40 agonist ivuxolimab in advanced cancers. Sequenced by immunoSEQ multiplex PCR; TCRdb stores in-frame clones only, minus some. The data show about 48,000 clones, 83% seen once. Material: CD4+ or CD8+ T cells sorted from blood, obtained in a trial of the OX40 agonist ivuxolimab. This sequence originates from an adult with an advanced solid tumor such as melanoma, head and neck, liver or kidney cancer.

DNA for the CDR3: TGCGCCAGCAGCCAAGAAGGGGACGGTGAGCAGTTCTTC. This gives the protein CASSQEGDGEQFF. This chain uses TRBV4-3 with TRBJ2-1; D may correspond to TRBD1 or TRBD2 (5 bases each). The CDR3 spans 13 residues. The V gene's germline CDR1 is LGHNA and CDR2 YSLEER. V dropped 0 bases and J dropped 9 bases, with 9 bases sitting between them.